This T cell receptor beta chain was retrieved from a study of cytomegalovirus exposure and HLA in healthy donors. With 60 Vbeta and 13 Jbeta primers, the PCR was carried out. TCRdb's table, derived via immunoSEQ multiplex PCR, lists solely in-frame clones and lacks some. The sample has about 78,000 clones; 55% to 85% are singletons. V was pared by 5 bases and J by 0 bases, with 11 bases between. This CDR3 contains 15 residues. Per the germline V gene, CDR1 is SGHVS and CDR2 is FNYEAQ. This clone appeared once. Input material: PBMCs. This TCR came from a woman in her thirties or forties in good health and CMV-seropositive. The V gene is TRBV7-6, the J gene TRBJ2-1; D is possibly TRBD1 (5 bases). The DNA of the CDR3 is TGTGCCAGCAGCCCCCAAGGGGACTCCTACAATGAGCAGTTCTTC. Protein sequence: CASSPQGDSYNEQFF.